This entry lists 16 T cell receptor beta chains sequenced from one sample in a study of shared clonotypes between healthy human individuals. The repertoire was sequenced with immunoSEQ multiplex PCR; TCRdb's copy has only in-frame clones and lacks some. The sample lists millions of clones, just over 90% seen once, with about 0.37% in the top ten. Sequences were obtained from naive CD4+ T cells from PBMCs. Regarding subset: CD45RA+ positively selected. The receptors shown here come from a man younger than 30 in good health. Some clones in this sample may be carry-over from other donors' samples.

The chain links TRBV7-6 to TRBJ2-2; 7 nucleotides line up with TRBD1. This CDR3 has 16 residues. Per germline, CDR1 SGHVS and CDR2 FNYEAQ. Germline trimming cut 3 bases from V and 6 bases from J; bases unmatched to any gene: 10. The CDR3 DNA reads TGTGCCAGCAGCTTTTTTACAGGGGTTGGTTCCGGGGAGCTGTTTTTT. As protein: CASSFFTGVGSGELFF.

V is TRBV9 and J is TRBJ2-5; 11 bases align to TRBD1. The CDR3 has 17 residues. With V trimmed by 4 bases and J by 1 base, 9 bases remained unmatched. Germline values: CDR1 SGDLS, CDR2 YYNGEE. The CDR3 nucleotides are TGTGCCAGCAGCCTAAACCGGGACAGGGGGGCCCAAGAGACCCAGTACTTC. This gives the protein CASSLNRDRGAQETQYF.

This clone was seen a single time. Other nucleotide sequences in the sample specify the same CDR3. The CDR3 DNA follows: TGTGCCATCCGCGACAGCCAAGAGACCCAGTACTTC. This sequence encodes CAIRDSQETQYF. This rearrangement joins TRBV10-3 to TRBJ2-5, with a weak D call TRBD1 (5 bases). Germline CDR1 ENHRY, CDR2 SYGVKD. The CDR3 loop spans 12 amino acids. V lost 8 bases to trimming and J lost 1 base, with 8 bases between them.

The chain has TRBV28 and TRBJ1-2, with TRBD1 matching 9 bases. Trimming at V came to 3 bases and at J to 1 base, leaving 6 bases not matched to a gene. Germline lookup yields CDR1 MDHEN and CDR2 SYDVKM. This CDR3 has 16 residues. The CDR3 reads CASSFGTGSGNYGYTF. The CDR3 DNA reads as TGTGCCAGCAGTTTTGGGACAGGGTCGGGTAACTATGGCTACACCTTC.

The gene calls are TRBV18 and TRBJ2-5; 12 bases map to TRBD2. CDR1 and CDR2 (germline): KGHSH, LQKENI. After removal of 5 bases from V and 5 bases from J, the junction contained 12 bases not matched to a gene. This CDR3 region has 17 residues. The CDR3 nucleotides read TGTGCCAGCTCAAGACTAGCGGGAGCGGGTGTCGGGGAGACCCAGTACTTC. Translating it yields CASSRLAGAGVGETQYF.

CDR3 coding DNA: TGTGCCAGCATTCCCGGGGGAGGGTTTGGGGCCAACGTCCTGACTTTC. Translating it yields CASIPGGGFGANVLTF. V is TRBV28 and J is TRBJ2-6; 7 bases are shared with TRBD2. Per germline, CDR1 MDHEN and CDR2 SYDVKM. Losses at the gene ends were 7 bases for V and 3 bases for J; bases not matched to a gene: 9. The CDR3 is 16 amino acids.

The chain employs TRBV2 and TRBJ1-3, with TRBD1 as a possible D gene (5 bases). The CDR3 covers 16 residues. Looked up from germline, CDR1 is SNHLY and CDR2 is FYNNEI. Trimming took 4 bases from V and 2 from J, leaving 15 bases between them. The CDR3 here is CASSGQPGKTGNTIYF. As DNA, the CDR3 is TGTGCCAGCAGTGGCCAACCAGGGAAGACTGGAAACACCATATATTTT. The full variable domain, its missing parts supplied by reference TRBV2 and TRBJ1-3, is EPEVTQTPSHQVTQMGQEVILRCVPISNHLYFYWYRQILGQKVEFLVSFYNNEISEKSEIFDDQFSVERPDGSNFTLKIRSTKLEDSAMYFCASSGQPGKTGNTIYFGEGSWLTVV.

The CDR3 reads CASSQGRLVSTGELFF. The CDR3 DNA reads as TGTGCCAGCAGCCAAGGTCGGTTAGTCTCCACCGGGGAGCTGTTTTTT. The chain combines TRBV4-2 with TRBJ2-2; no clear D gene. The germline CDR1 and CDR2 sequences are LGHNA and YNFKEQ. V shed 1 base and J shed 4 bases, with 13 bases lying between them. The CDR3 is made up of 16 amino acids.

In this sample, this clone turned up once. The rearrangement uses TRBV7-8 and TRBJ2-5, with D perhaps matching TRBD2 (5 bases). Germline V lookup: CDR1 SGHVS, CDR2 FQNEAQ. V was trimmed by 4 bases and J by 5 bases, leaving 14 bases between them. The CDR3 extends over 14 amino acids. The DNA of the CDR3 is TGTGCCAGCAGCTCCCTGTCCCCGGGGGAGACCCAGTACTTC. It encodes CASSSLSPGETQYF.

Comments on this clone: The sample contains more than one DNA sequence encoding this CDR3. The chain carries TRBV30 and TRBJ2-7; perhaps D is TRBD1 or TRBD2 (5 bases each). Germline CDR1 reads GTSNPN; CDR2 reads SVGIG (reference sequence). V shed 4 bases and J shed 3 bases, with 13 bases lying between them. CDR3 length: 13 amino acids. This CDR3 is CAWTTGGLYEQYF. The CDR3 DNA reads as TGTGCCTGGACCACAGGAGGCCTCTACGAGCAGTACTTC.

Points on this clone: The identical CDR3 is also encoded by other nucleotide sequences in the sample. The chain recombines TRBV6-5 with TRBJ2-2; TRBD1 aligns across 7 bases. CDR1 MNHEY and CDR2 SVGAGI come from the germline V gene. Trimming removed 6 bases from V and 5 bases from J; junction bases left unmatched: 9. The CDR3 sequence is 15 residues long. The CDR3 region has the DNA TGTGCCAGCAGCCCAGACAGGGTCAGGACCGGGGAGCTGTTTTTT. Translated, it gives CASSPDRVRTGELFF.

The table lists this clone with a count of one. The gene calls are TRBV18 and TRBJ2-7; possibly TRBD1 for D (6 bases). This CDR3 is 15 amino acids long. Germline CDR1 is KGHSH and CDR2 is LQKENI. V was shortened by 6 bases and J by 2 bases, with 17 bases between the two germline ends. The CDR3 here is CASSPLGQRAYEQYF. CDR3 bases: TGTGCCAGCTCCCCGCTTGGACAGCGAGCCTACGAGCAGTACTTC.

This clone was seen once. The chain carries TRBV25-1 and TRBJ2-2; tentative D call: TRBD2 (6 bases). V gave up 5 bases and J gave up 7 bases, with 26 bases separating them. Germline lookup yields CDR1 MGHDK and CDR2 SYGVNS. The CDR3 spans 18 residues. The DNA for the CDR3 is TGTGCCAGCAGTCCCAAAAACCAAAGGGCGGGGCGCGGCGGGGAGCTGTTTTTT. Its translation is CASSPKNQRAGRGGELFF. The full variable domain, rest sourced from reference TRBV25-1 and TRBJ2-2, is EADIYQTPRYLVIGTGKKITLECSQTMGHDKMYWYQQDPGMELHLIHYSYGVNSTEKGDLSSESTVSRIRTEHFPLTLESARPSHTSQYLCASSPKNQRAGRGGELFFGEGSRLTVL.

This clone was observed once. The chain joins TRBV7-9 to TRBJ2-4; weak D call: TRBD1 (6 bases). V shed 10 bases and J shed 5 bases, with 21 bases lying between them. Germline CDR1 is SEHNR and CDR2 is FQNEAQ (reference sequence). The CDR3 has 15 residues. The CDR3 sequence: CAITPPWGHQNIQYF. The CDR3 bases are TGTGCCATTACTCCCCCCTGGGGACATCAAAACATTCAGTACTTC.

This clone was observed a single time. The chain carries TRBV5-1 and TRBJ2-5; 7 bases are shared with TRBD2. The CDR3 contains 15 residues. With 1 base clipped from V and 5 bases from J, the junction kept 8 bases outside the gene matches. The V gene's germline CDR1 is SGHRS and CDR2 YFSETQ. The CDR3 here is CASSLLSGVGETQYF. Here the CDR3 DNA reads TGCGCCAGCAGCTTGCTCAGCGGGGTGGGGGAGACCCAGTACTTC.

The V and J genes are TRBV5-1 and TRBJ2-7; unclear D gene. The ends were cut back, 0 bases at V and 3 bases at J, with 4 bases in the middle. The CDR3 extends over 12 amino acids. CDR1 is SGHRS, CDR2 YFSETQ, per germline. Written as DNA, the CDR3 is TGCGCCAGCAGCTTGGGAATCTACGAGCAGTACTTC. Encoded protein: CASSLGIYEQYF.